A selection of T cell receptor beta chains follows, all from one sample in a study of tumor-infiltrating lymphocytes in primary liver carcinoma. Using its own MiXCR run on the multiplex PCR reads, TCRdb lists one record per CDR3 protein. The table records about 100,000 distinct CDR3 sequences, approximately 70% of them present only once. The specimen was liver tumor tissue from sampling region 2. These receptors originate from a woman aged 55-75 years with primary liver carcinoma and hepatitis B virus infection. The CDR3 runs from the conserved cysteine through the conserved F or W. A D gene is named only where the DNA matches it firmly. Only part of the rows carry a size: once, few, many, or a class if the clone is expanded.

.	many	TRBV28	TRBJ2-1	TGTGCCAGCAGTTTAAGGTACAATGAGCAGTTCTTC	CASSLRYNEQFF
.	.	TRBV6-4	TRBJ2-3	TGTGCCTGCAGTCCGGGACTCGAAGGGGGCACAGATACGCAGTATTTT	CACSPGLEGGTDTQYF
TRBD2	many	TRBV12-3/TRBV12-4	TRBJ2-7	TGTGCCAGCAGCCTAGCGGGTAGTTACGAGCAGTACTTC	CASSLAGSYEQYF
.	.	TRBV2	TRBJ2-2	TGTGCCAGCAGTCAGTACTATTTCCCCGGGGAGCTGTTTTTT	CASSQYYFPGELFF
.	many	TRBV5-6	TRBJ1-5	TGTGCCAGCAGCTTCGGTACGGCTTATAGCAATCAGCCCCAGCATTTT	CASSFGTAYSNQPQHF
.	.	TRBV28	TRBJ1-1	TGTACCAGCAGCTCGATACCGGACCACATGAACACTGAAGCTTTCTTT	CTSSSIPDHMNTEAFF
TRBD2	few	TRBV11-2	TRBJ2-1	TGTGCCAGCAGCTTAGTGGGAGGGCCTCTTGAGCAGTTCTTC	CASSLVGGPLEQFF
.	.	TRBV12-3/TRBV12-4	TRBJ2-3	TGTGCCAGCAGTTTTTGGCCCTTATCATATACGCAGTATTTT	CASSFWPLSYTQYF
TRBD2	.	TRBV11-2	TRBJ2-1	TGTGCCAGCAACTCCCCTGAGCGACTCACAAGCGGGAGGCTTCTCAATGAGCAGTTCTTC	CASNSPERLTSGRLLNEQFF
.	many	TRBV28	TRBJ2-7	TGTGCCAGCAGCTCGCCCGGGACAAGGGTAATCTACGAGCAGTACTTC	CASSSPGTRVIYEQYF
TRBD2	.	TRBV5-4	TRBJ2-3	TGTGCCGGCATTCCCTCTAGCGGGAGATCAAATACGCAGTATTTT	CAGIPSSGRSNTQYF
.	medium-sized	TRBV11-1	TRBJ2-3	TGTGCCAGCAGCATCGGACGTACAGATACGCAGTATTTT	CASSIGRTDTQYF
.	.	TRBV10-1	TRBJ2-1	TGCGCCAGCAATGAAGGCAGTAAAAACAATGAGCAGTTCTTC	CASNEGSKNNEQFF
.	.	TRBV2	TRBJ1-1	TGTGCCAGCAGTGAATCCGTAAGTGGCACTGAAGCTTTCTTT	CASSESVSGTEAFF
.	few	TRBV28	TRBJ2-1	TGTGCCGGCACCGCAGGTATTGAGCTCTATAATGAGCAGTTCTTC	CAGTAGIELYNEQFF
TRBD2	.	TRBV11-2	TRBJ2-7	TGTGCCAACACCTCAAGTAGCGGGAGTGTCTACGAGCAGTACTTC	CANTSSSGSVYEQYF
.	.	TRBV14	TRBJ2-7	TGTGCCAGCAGCCCTAGACTAGTGGGCGAGCAGTACTTC	CASSPRLVGEQYF
TRBD2	.	TRBV11-2	TRBJ2-1	TGTGCTGGCAGCAGGAGACTAGCGGGAGGGCCGGGGGATGAGCAGTCCTTC	CAGSRRLAGGPGDEQSF
TRBD2	.	TRBV6-2/TRBV6-3	TRBJ2-3	TGTGCCAGTCTCTTAGCGGGAGTTGCAGATACGCAGTATTTT	CASLLAGVADTQYF
TRBD2	.	TRBV4-2	TRBJ2-7	TGTGACAGCAGCCAAGATGTGGCGGGAGGGAACCCCTACGATCAGTACTTC	CDSSQDVAGGNPYDQYF
.	.	TRBV6-1	TRBJ2-1	TGTGTCAGCAGTGGGACCCTCCTTGGGACCTCCTACAATGAGCAGTTCTTC	CVSSGTLLGTSYNEQFF
.	many	TRBV5-1	TRBJ2-7	TGCGCCAGCAGCTTGAATGCAGGCAGGGGCTACGAGCAGTACTTC	CASSLNAGRGYEQYF
TRBD1	many	TRBV30	TRBJ1-2	TGTGCCTGGAAACCCGGACAGCACAGGGGCGATGGCTACACCTTC	CAWKPGQHRGDGYTF
TRBD2	.	TRBV11-2	TRBJ2-1	TGTGCCAGCTTAGGGACTAGCGGTTACAATAAGCAGCTCTTC	CASLGTSGYNKQLF
.	.	TRBV2	TRBJ2-7	TGTGCCAACAGACGGGCAGTGGACTACCAGCTGTACTTC	CANRRAVDYQLYF
.	.	TRBV11-2	TRBJ2-5	TGTGCCAGTAGCCCGGACAGTCAAGAGACCCAGCACTTC	CASSPDSQETQHF
TRBD2	.	TRBV6-2/TRBV6-3	TRBJ2-1	TGTGCTAGCGGGGTGACTGCAAACAATGGGCAGTTCTTC	CASGVTANNGQFF
TRBD1	.	TRBV6-5	TRBJ2-4	TGTGCCAACAGCCAAAACCGGGACAGAGTCCCAAACATCCAGTACTTC	CANSQNRDRVPNIQYF
.	.	TRBV7-9	TRBJ2-2	TGTGCCAGCAGCTTAGCATTGGGGAACACCGGGGAGCTGTTTTTT	CASSLALGNTGELFF
.	.	TRBV29-1	TRBJ1-6	.	CIVAVGASNNSPLRF
.	.	TRBV14	TRBJ2-4	TGTGCCAGCAGCGACACTAAGGGGCGTGGATACATTCAGTACTTC	CASSDTKGRGYIQYF
TRBD1	.	TRBV28	TRBJ1-2	TGTGCCAGCAGCACAGGGGTTCACTATGGCCACACCTTC	CASSTGVHYGHTF
.	.	TRBV11-2	TRBJ2-7	TGTGCTAGCAGCTTAGATATAGGCGAGGGCTACGAGCAGTACTTC	CASSLDIGEGYEQYF